The entry that follows covers one TCR beta chain sequence. The data stem from a study of beta chain features in type 1 diabetes. V lost 3 bases and J 10 bases, leaving 16 bases between the germline ends. Germline V gives CDR1 SGHDN, CDR2 FVKESK. The CDR3 has 14 residues. Sequencing targeted expressed TCRB transcripts, as all isolated RNA had been reverse transcribed. Several million reads was the average for naive, central memory and regulatory T cell samples. Using immunoSEQ multiplex PCR, the repertoire was profiled, and TCRdb retains in-frame clones only, with some absent. The sample has about 150,000 clones, approximately 12% seen once; the top ten hold 2% to 2.5%.

The V call is TRBV14, the J call TRBJ2-1, with D tentatively TRBD2 (5 bases). The clonotype was recovered from a man aged 18 to 29 in good health. Specimen: central memory CD4+ T cells from blood. The CDR3 DNA reads TGTGCCAGCAGCCAGGCTCTCGGGGTCGCCGAGCAGTTCTTC. Translation gives CASSQALGVAEQFF. Supplemented by reference TRBV14 and TRBJ2-1, the full variable domain reads EAGVTQFPSHSVIEKGQTVTLRCDPISGHDNLYWYRRVMGKEIKFLLHFVKESKQDESGMPNNRFLAERTGGTYSTLKVQPAELEDSGVYFCASSQALGVAEQFFGPGTRLTVL.